The clone carrying this T cell receptor beta chain was seen many times. Whole blood that had not been fractionated was the source of extracted total RNA. TCRdb fed the 5' RACE reads into MiXCR, producing one record per CDR3 protein. The sample holds some 150,000 distinct CDR3 sequences, roughly 4.1% seen once. This record comes from a study of human T cells and chemical hapten exposure. V lost 5 bases, J lost 2 bases, and 13 bases lay in between. CDR1 and CDR2 from the germline V gene are MDHEN and SYDVKM. The CDR3 consists of 16 residues. This chain connects TRBV28 to TRBJ1-6, with D maybe TRBD1 (6 bases). The sequence came from a female donor in good health. CDR3: CASSGQTKTYNSPLHF. The CDR3 DNA is TGTGCCAGCAGTGGACAGACAAAAACCTATAATTCACCCCTCCACTTT.